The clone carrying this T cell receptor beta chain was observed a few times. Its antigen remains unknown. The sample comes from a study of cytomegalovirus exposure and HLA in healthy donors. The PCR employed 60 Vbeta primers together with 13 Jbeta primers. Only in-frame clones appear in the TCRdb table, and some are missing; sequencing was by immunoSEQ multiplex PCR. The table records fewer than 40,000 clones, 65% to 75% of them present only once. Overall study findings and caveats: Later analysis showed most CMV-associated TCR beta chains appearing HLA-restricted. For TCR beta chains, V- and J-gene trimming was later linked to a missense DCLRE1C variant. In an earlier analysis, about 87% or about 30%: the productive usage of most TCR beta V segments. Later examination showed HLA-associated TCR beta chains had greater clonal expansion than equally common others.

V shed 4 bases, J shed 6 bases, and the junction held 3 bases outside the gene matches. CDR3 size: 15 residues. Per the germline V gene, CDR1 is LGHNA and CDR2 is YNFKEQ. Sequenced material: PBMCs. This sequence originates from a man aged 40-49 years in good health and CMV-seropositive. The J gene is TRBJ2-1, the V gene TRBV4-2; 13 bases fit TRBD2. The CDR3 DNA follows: TGTGCCAGCAGCCGGGGACTAGCGGGGCCCAATGAGCAGTTCTTC. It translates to CASSRGLAGPNEQFF.